The 22 T cell receptor beta chains in this list originate from one sample, sequenced in a study of OX40 agonist ivuxolimab in advanced cancers. Here immunoSEQ multiplex PCR was the method, and the copy in TCRdb shows in-frame clones only, minus some. The sample contains roughly 60,000 clones, roughly 91% of which appear only once. Source: CD4+ or CD8+ T cells sorted from blood, taken in a trial of the OX40 agonist ivuxolimab. Receptor source: an adult with an advanced solid tumor such as melanoma, head and neck, liver or kidney cancer.

The chain joins TRBV28 to TRBJ1-2, with 8 bases identical to TRBD1. The CDR3 extends over 15 amino acids. CDR1 MDHEN and CDR2 SYDVKM come from the germline V gene. V lost 5 bases, J lost 2 bases, and 7 bases stayed unmatched. CDR3 sequence: CASSRPTGGNYGYTF. Written as DNA, the CDR3 is TGTGCCAGCAGTAGGCCCACAGGGGGGAACTATGGCTACACCTTC.

The V and J genes are TRBV5-4 and TRBJ2-1, with TRBD2 identical over 14 bases. The length of the CDR3 is 16 residues. Germline CDR1 reads SGHNT; CDR2 reads YYREEE (reference sequence). The junction had 9 bases not matched to a gene; V was cut back by 3 bases and J by 10 bases. DNA for the CDR3: TGTGCCAGCAGCTCCTATTTGGGACTAGCGGGGGTCGAGCAGTTCTTC. It specifies CASSSYLGLAGVEQFF. Based on the CDR3 plus reference TRBV5-4 and TRBJ2-1, the full variable domain is ETGVTQSPTHLIKTRGQQVTLRCSSQSGHNTVSWYQQALGQGPQFIFQYYREEENGRGNFPPRFSGLQFPNYSSELNVNALELDDSALYLCASSSYLGLAGVEQFFGPGTRLTVL.

The chain combines TRBV5-1 with TRBJ2-1; TRBD2 agrees at 10 bases. J lost 7 bases, V lost 4 bases, and 17 bases had no gene match. The CDR3 covers 18 residues. Germline V gene lookup returns CDR1 SGHRS and CDR2 YFSETQ. The CDR3 DNA follows: TGCGCCAGCAGCAGTGAGCTAGCGGGGGCCCGGCCGCGGAATGAGCAGTTCTTC. Translated: CASSSELAGARPRNEQFF.

The chain uses TRBV18 and TRBJ1-2, with D perhaps matching TRBD1 (5 bases). The CDR3 covers 14 residues. Germline CDR1 reads KGHSH; CDR2 reads LQKENI. Trimming left V 3 bases short and J 2 bases short, with 10 bases between. For the CDR3, the DNA is TGTGCCAGCTCACCGGGGGAGAACAACTATGGCTACACCTTC. Amino acid sequence: CASSPGENNYGYTF.

The J gene is TRBJ1-2, the V gene TRBV14; 9 positions match TRBD1. The CDR3 covers 16 residues. Looked up from germline, CDR1 is SGHDN and CDR2 is FVKESK. The V gene end was trimmed by 0 bases and the J gene end by 8 bases; junction bases not matched to a gene: 10. In DNA form, the CDR3 reads TGTGCCAGCAGCCAAGATGGGGACAGGGATTTCCGGGGCTACACCTTC. This codes for CASSQDGDRDFRGYTF. Variable domain in full (rest from reference TRBV14 and TRBJ1-2): EAGVTQFPSHSVIEKGQTVTLRCDPISGHDNLYWYRRVMGKEIKFLLHFVKESKQDESGMPNNRFLAERTGGTYSTLKVQPAELEDSGVYFCASSQDGDRDFRGYTFGSGTRLTVV.

V is TRBV27 and J is TRBJ2-1; 11 bases agree with TRBD2. Germline CDR1 is MNHEY and CDR2 is SMNVEV (reference sequence). The trim removed 0 bases at V and 5 bases at J, leaving 9 bases unmatched. The CDR3 covers 18 residues. The CDR3 sequence is CASSLSGLAGVGHNEQFF. The CDR3 DNA sequence: TGTGCCAGCAGTTTATCCGGACTAGCGGGCGTCGGGCACAATGAGCAGTTCTTC.

To note about this clone: Other DNA sequences within the sample encode an identical CDR3. The chain links TRBV6-5 to TRBJ2-7; TRBD2 matches at 11 bases. Germline trimming cut 4 bases from V and 3 bases from J; bases unmatched to any gene: 5. The CDR3 runs 15 residues. CDR1 is MNHEY, CDR2 SVGAGI, per germline. The CDR3 coding sequence is TGTGCCAGCAGTTCCCCAGGGACTAGCGGCTACGAGCAGTACTTC. It is translated as CASSSPGTSGYEQYF.

V is TRBV6-6 and J is TRBJ1-2; D is perhaps TRBD1 (5 bases). Germline CDR1 reads MNHNY; CDR2 reads SVGAGI (reference sequence). The V and J ends lost 7 bases and 6 bases respectively, with 21 bases between them. This CDR3 region has 15 residues. CDR3 protein: CASTQRRREGNGYTF. In DNA form, the CDR3 reads TGTGCCAGCACCCAGAGGAGACGGGAGGGGAATGGCTACACCTTC.

The chain uses TRBV7-6 and TRBJ2-5, with D perhaps TRBD1 (5 bases). V was cut by 7 bases and J by 1 base, with 10 bases left in between. CDR1 is SGHVS, CDR2 FNYEAQ, per germline. CDR3 length equals 13 residues. CDR3 in DNA: TGTGCCAGCACCATGACAGCCCAAGAGACCCAGTACTTC. Amino acid sequence: CASTMTAQETQYF.

V gene TRBV30 combines with J gene TRBJ1-2; D is uncertain. Germline V gives CDR1 GTSNPN, CDR2 SVGIG (reference sequence). The CDR3 consists of 12 residues. The V gene lost 3 bases and the J gene lost 10 bases, with 15 bases spanning the gap. DNA of the CDR3: TGTGCCTGGAGCCCCGGGCCTCTGACCTACACCTTC. As protein: CAWSPGPLTYTF.

The CDR3 spells CASSILMNTGELFF. DNA of the CDR3: TGTGCCAGTAGTATCCTAATGAACACCGGGGAGCTGTTTTTT. The genes are TRBV19 and TRBJ2-2; D not certain. V gave up 3 bases and J gave up 1 base, with 6 bases separating them. CDR3 size: 14 residues. Looked up from germline, CDR1 is LNHDA and CDR2 is SQIVND (reference sequence).

The V and J genes are TRBV5-1 and TRBJ2-5, with 7 positions matching TRBD2. With V trimmed by 4 bases and J by 4 bases, 7 bases remained unmatched. The germline V gene encodes CDR1 SGHRS and CDR2 YFSETQ. The CDR3 spans 14 residues. Here the CDR3 reads CASSPVTSAETQYF. DNA of the CDR3: TGCGCCAGCAGCCCCGTAACTAGCGCAGAGACCCAGTACTTC.

The chain is built from TRBV6-1 and TRBJ1-5; TRBD1 is a possible D gene (5 bases). The CDR3 spans 15 residues. V dropped 7 bases and J dropped 3 bases, with 16 bases sitting between them. CDR1 MNHNS and CDR2 SASEGT come from the germline V gene. The chain's CDR3 is CASTPTRQNNQPQHF. The CDR3 region has the DNA TGTGCCAGCACCCCGACCAGACAGAACAATCAGCCCCAGCATTTT.

The V gene is TRBV2, the J gene TRBJ2-2; D ambiguous. The CDR3 runs 19 residues. Trimming pared 2 bases from V and 1 base from J, leaving 20 bases between. The germline gives CDR1 SNHLY, CDR2 FYNNEI. The CDR3 coding sequence is TGTGCCAGCAGTGAAAACGCTGGTTTTGGGCGGATGAACACCGGGGAGCTGTTTTTT. It yields the protein CASSENAGFGRMNTGELFF.

The J gene is TRBJ1-1, the V gene TRBV19, with 7 bases fitting TRBD1. V lost 6 bases to trimming and J lost 1 base; unmatched junction nucleotides: 8. Germline CDR1 LNHDA, CDR2 SQIVND (reference sequence). CDR3 length equals 15 residues. CDR3 bases: TGTGCCAGTAGCCCACCGGGACAGCCGAACACTGAAGCTTTCTTT. Translated: CASSPPGQPNTEAFF.

As DNA, the CDR3 is TGCGCCAGCAGCCAAGGCAGGCCCACTAGCGGGCCAGAGACCCAGTACTTC. Translated, it gives CASSQGRPTSGPETQYF. This sequence joins TRBV4-1 and TRBJ2-5, with 9 bases fitting TRBD2. The ends lost 1 base at V and 4 bases at J; junction bases unmatched: 10. Germline V lookup: CDR1 MGHRA, CDR2 YSYEKL. The CDR3 is made up of 17 amino acids.

This chain uses TRBV10-1 with TRBJ1-1, with 10 bases aligning to TRBD1. Germline V gene data show CDR1 as WNHNN and CDR2 as SYGVQD (reference sequence). The CDR3 is 15 residues long. The V segment lost 5 bases and the J segment 7 bases; nucleotides outside the gene matches: 10. This chain's CDR3 is CASSPRTGGTFEAFF. The CDR3 DNA sequence: TGCGCCAGCAGTCCCCGGACAGGGGGGACCTTTGAAGCTTTCTTT.

This clone occurred a few times. This chain connects TRBV5-1 to TRBJ2-7; D remains ambiguous. The V gene's germline CDR1 is SGHRS and CDR2 YFSETQ. The V end was cut by 0 bases, the J end by 6 bases, with 7 bases between. The CDR3 length is 12 residues. CDR3 sequence reads: CASSLVGREQYF. CDR3 coding DNA: TGCGCCAGCAGCTTGGTCGGGCGCGAGCAGTACTTC.

This clone was seen only a few times. The chain is built from TRBV2 and TRBJ1-1; D is unclear. V lost 7 bases and J 1 base, leaving 4 bases between the germline ends. This CDR3 has 11 amino acids. Germline CDR1 reads SNHLY; CDR2 reads FYNNEI. CDR3 in amino acids: CASTWNTEAFF. The CDR3 DNA reads as TGTGCCAGCACTTGGAACACTGAAGCTTTCTTT.

This chain links TRBV19 with TRBJ1-2; 8 nucleotides line up with TRBD1. The germline V gene encodes CDR1 LNHDA and CDR2 SQIVND (reference sequence). V lost 6 bases, J lost 7 bases, and 7 bases stayed unmatched. The CDR3 totals 13 residues. CDR3 DNA: TGTGCCAGTAGCCTGACAGGGGATTCTGGCTACACCTTC. It translates to CASSLTGDSGYTF.

The chain employs TRBV7-8 and TRBJ1-2; tentative D call: TRBD1 (5 bases). There are 13 residues in the CDR3. V dropped 5 bases and J dropped 3 bases, with 10 bases sitting between them. Looked up from germline, CDR1 is SGHVS and CDR2 is FQNEAQ. As DNA, the CDR3 is TGTGCCAGCAGCCGGGACCGGGACTATGGCTACACCTTC. Its protein is CASSRDRDYGYTF.

The chain employs TRBV7-9 and TRBJ2-2; D could derive from TRBD1 or TRBD2 (6 bases each). Trimming took 4 bases from V and 7 from J, leaving 16 bases between them. CDR1 SEHNR and CDR2 FQNEAQ come from the germline V gene (reference sequence). The CDR3 extends over 15 amino acids. The CDR3: CASSSWGARGGELFF. The CDR3 nucleotides read TGTGCCAGCAGCTCCTGGGGGGCGAGAGGCGGGGAGCTGTTTTTT.